Each of the 28 T cell receptor beta chains below was sequenced from the same sample in a study of T cell changes during pregnancy in multiple sclerosis. TCRdb's table, derived via immunoSEQ multiplex PCR, lists solely in-frame clones and lacks some. Counted here are roughly 40,000 clones, approximately 90% occurring once; the ten biggest clones make up less than 0.8%. The source material was CD4+ T cells from peripheral blood mononuclear cells, sampled before pregnancy. These receptors originate from a female donor with multiple sclerosis, enrolled in a pregnancy study.

The CDR3 loop is CASSNSWRTNSGANVLTF. The CDR3 DNA reads as TGTGCCAGCAGCAACAGCTGGCGGACTAACTCTGGGGCCAACGTCCTGACTTTC. The chain has TRBV11-2 and TRBJ2-6; tentatively, D is TRBD2 (6 bases). Trimming shortened V by 5 bases and J by 0 bases, and 17 bases separated the two germline ends. This CDR3 is built from 18 residues. The germline gives CDR1 SGHAT, CDR2 FQNNGV. The full variable domain, its missing parts supplied by reference TRBV11-2 and TRBJ2-6, is EAGVAQSPRYKIIEKRQSVAFWCNPISGHATLYWYQQILGQGPKLLIQFQNNGVVDDSQLPKDRFSAERLKGVDSTLKIQPAKLEDSAVYLCASSNSWRTNSGANVLTFGAGSRLTVL.

The genes are TRBV5-1 and TRBJ1-3; the D is unclear. This CDR3 has 15 amino acids. In germline, CDR1 is SGHRS, CDR2 YFSETQ. V lost 2 bases and J lost 0, with 9 bases in between. The CDR3 nucleotides read TGCGCCAGCAGCTTAAGCGGAAACTCTGGAAACACCATATATTTT. This codes for CASSLSGNSGNTIYF.

This clone appeared a single time. The chain employs TRBV27 and TRBJ2-3; 16 nucleotides match TRBD2. Germline lookup yields CDR1 MNHEY and CDR2 SMNVEV (reference sequence). This CDR3 has 19 amino acids. Trimming cost V 1 base and J 3 bases; bases outside gene matches: 7. CDR3 residues: CASSLYGTSGRARTDTQYF. The CDR3 DNA reads as TGTGCCAGCAGTTTATACGGGACTAGCGGGAGGGCCAGAACAGATACGCAGTATTTT.

The chain uses TRBV27 and TRBJ2-7; 11 bases match TRBD2. Germline CDR1 and CDR2: MNHEY and SMNVEV (reference sequence). The length of the CDR3 is 17 residues. The V gene end was trimmed by 5 bases and the J gene end by 2 bases; junction bases not matched to a gene: 11. The CDR3 spells CASSPRTSGYGTYEQYF. The CDR3 coding sequence is TGTGCCAGCAGTCCAAGGACTAGCGGGTATGGAACCTACGAGCAGTACTTC.

The chain joins TRBV7-2 to TRBJ1-3; D is perhaps TRBD1 (6 bases). The length of the CDR3 is 17 residues. Trimming stripped 2 bases from V and 0 bases from J, with 14 bases between. Germline CDR1 is SGHTA and CDR2 is FQGNSA. CDR3 protein: CASSLTGTRSSGNTIYF. The CDR3 region has the DNA TGTGCCAGCAGCTTAACAGGGACCCGATCCTCTGGAAACACCATATATTTT.

As regards this clone: One junction end disagrees with the germline gene, perhaps due to a read error. The genes are TRBV7-7 and TRBJ2-7, with D unresolved. CDR3 size: 14 residues. Germline V gene sequence: CDR1 SSHAT, CDR2 FNYEAQ (reference sequence). CDR3 sequence (DNA): TGTGCTAGCAGCTTAGAAGGTGCTCACAGCGAGCAGTACTTC. Translated: CASSLEGAHSEQYF.

This clone has a single count. This chain links TRBV30 with TRBJ2-1, with TRBD2 identical over 10 bases. Germline loops: CDR1 GTSNPN, CDR2 SVGIG (reference sequence). V lost 0 bases, J lost 10 bases, and 0 bases stayed unmatched. CDR3 length: 12 residues. The chain's CDR3 is CAWSVLAGEQFF. The CDR3 DNA follows: TGTGCCTGGAGTGTACTAGCGGGGGAGCAGTTCTTC.

The V gene is TRBV27, the J gene TRBJ2-7, with 7 bases identical to TRBD1. V lost 6 bases to trimming and J lost 2 bases; unmatched junction nucleotides: 7. This CDR3 comprises 14 residues. CDR1 is MNHEY and CDR2 is SMNVEV in the germline V gene (reference sequence). This CDR3 is CASRRQGVTYEQYF. The DNA of the CDR3 is TGTGCCAGCAGGCGGCAGGGGGTTACCTACGAGCAGTACTTC.

The chain uses TRBV27 and TRBJ2-7, with TRBD1 matching 8 bases. This CDR3 contains 13 residues. V shed 6 bases and J 2 bases; nucleotides not matched to a gene: 3. CDR1 and CDR2 (germline): MNHEY, SMNVEV (reference sequence). Here the CDR3 reads CASRRTGTYEQYF. The CDR3 nucleotides read TGTGCCAGCAGACGGACAGGGACCTACGAGCAGTACTTC.

The gene calls are TRBV18 and TRBJ2-3, with TRBD2 as a possible D gene (6 bases). The CDR3 is 18 residues long. V lost 0 bases, J lost 0 bases, and 16 bases lay in between. Germline V gene lookup returns CDR1 KGHSH and CDR2 LQKENI. Written as DNA, the CDR3 is TGTGCCAGCTCACCACCGTGGAGGGGCGGGACTAGCACAGATACGCAGTATTTT. Translating gives CASSPPWRGGTSTDTQYF.

The chain carries TRBV28 and TRBJ1-3; possible D gene TRBD1, 6 bases. V dropped 9 bases and J dropped 0 bases, with 18 bases sitting between them. The CDR3 length is 16 residues. Germline V CDR1 and CDR2: MDHEN, SYDVKM. The CDR3 is CASRTGGGPSGNTIYF. The CDR3 DNA reads TGTGCCAGTCGGACGGGGGGCGGCCCCTCTGGAAACACCATATATTTT.

The chain has TRBV27 and TRBJ2-7; 11 bases align to TRBD2. V lost 5 bases and J lost 6; bases outside the gene matches: 6. Germline CDR1 MNHEY, CDR2 SMNVEV (reference sequence). This CDR3 contains 14 residues. The DNA of the CDR3 is TGTGCCAGCAGTACCAGGACTAGCGGGCTCGAGCAGTACTTC. Amino acids: CASSTRTSGLEQYF.

The chain joins TRBV2 to TRBJ2-4; no firm D call. CDR1 and CDR2 (germline): SNHLY, FYNNEI. Trimming removed 7 bases at V and 10 bases at J, with 14 bases between. This CDR3 comprises 12 residues. The CDR3, as DNA: TGTGCCAGCATCGGCCTAACGGAGATTCAGTACTTC. It specifies CASIGLTEIQYF.

This clone was found once. The CDR3 region is CASSPAYSGRNTDTQYF. The CDR3 region has the DNA TGCGCCAGCAGTCCCGCGTATAGCGGGAGGAACACAGATACGCAGTATTTT. The chain employs TRBV5-1 and TRBJ2-3, with TRBD2 matching 10 bases. After removal of 5 bases from V and 2 bases from J, the junction contained 11 bases not matched to a gene. Germline V gene lookup returns CDR1 SGHRS and CDR2 YFSETQ. There are 17 residues in the CDR3.

V is TRBV9 and J is TRBJ2-3; 8 nucleotides agree with TRBD2. The CDR3 covers 17 residues. Losses at the gene ends were 4 bases for V and 0 bases for J; bases not matched to a gene: 10. CDR1 SGDLS and CDR2 YYNGEE come from the germline V gene. CDR3 in amino acids: CASSSGPTSDSTDTQYF. For the CDR3, the DNA is TGTGCCAGCAGCTCCGGCCCGACTAGCGATAGCACAGATACGCAGTATTTT.

This sequence joins TRBV28 and TRBJ2-7; D perhaps matches TRBD1 (5 bases). CDR3 length equals 12 residues. Per germline, CDR1 MDHEN and CDR2 SYDVKM. Trimming stripped 10 bases from V and 2 bases from J, with 12 bases between. The CDR3, as DNA: TGTGCCACCCAGGGTTCACCCTACGAGCAGTACTTC. This gives the protein CATQGSPYEQYF.

This chain uses TRBV2 with TRBJ1-5, with a possible D match to TRBD1 (5 bases). This CDR3 spans 14 amino acids. Germline CDR1 reads SNHLY; CDR2 reads FYNNEI. The CDR3 bases are TGTGCATCCTCCCCTGACAGTGGCAATCAGCCCCAGCATTTT. This encodes CASSPDSGNQPQHF. Using reference TRBV2 and TRBJ1-5 for the parts outside the CDR3, the full variable domain is EPEVTQTPSHQVTQMGQEVILRCVPISNHLYFYWYRQILGQKVEFLVSFYNNEISEKSEIFDDQFSVERPDGSNFTLKIRSTKLEDSAMYFCASSPDSGNQPQHFGDGTRLSIL.

The chain recombines TRBV6-6 with TRBJ1-5; 7 positions match TRBD1. This CDR3 contains 16 residues. Trimming removed 5 bases from V and 6 bases from J; junction bases left unmatched: 13. Germline V gene data show CDR1 as MNHNY and CDR2 as SVGAGI (reference sequence). CDR3 sequence reads: CASSPLQGGGFQPQHF. CDR3 bases: TGTGCCAGCAGTCCCCTCCAAGGGGGCGGCTTTCAGCCCCAGCATTTT.

The V gene is TRBV7-9, the J gene TRBJ2-1, with 10 nucleotides matching TRBD2. The germline CDR1 and CDR2 sequences are SEHNR and FQNEAQ (reference sequence). This CDR3 spans 16 amino acids. V shed 2 bases and J 7 bases; nucleotides not matched to a gene: 8. The CDR3 DNA follows: TGTGCCAGCAGCTTATTAGGAGCGGGAGGGCAAAATGAGCAGTTCTTC. Protein sequence: CASSLLGAGGQNEQFF.

The chain carries TRBV27 and TRBJ1-1; D unclear. Germline V gene sequence: CDR1 MNHEY, CDR2 SMNVEV (reference sequence). The CDR3 runs to 14 residues. V was clipped by 5 bases and J by 1 base, with 11 bases between them. DNA of the CDR3: TGTGCCAGCAGTCGCACGGCAGGGAACACTGAAGCTTTCTTT. Translating it yields CASSRTAGNTEAFF.

The chain carries TRBV19 and TRBJ1-1; D is ambiguous. CDR3 length: 15 residues. The germline V and J ends were trimmed by 5 bases and 2 bases, with 15 bases remaining between them. CDR1 LNHDA and CDR2 SQIVND come from the germline V gene (reference sequence). The CDR3 region has the DNA TGTGCCAGTAGTTCAAGGAGGCGGGGTAACACTGAAGCTTTCTTT. Translation: CASSSRRRGNTEAFF. The whole variable domain, filled in from reference TRBV19 and TRBJ1-1, reads DGGITQSPKYLFRKEGQNVTLSCEQNLNHDAMYWYRQDPGQGLRLIYYSQIVNDFQKGDIAEGYSVSREKKESFPLTVTSAQKNPTAFYLCASSSRRRGNTEAFFGQGTRLTVV.

The CDR3 bases are TGTGCCAGCAGTGAAGGGGTTCTAGCGGTGATAACAGATACGCAGTATTTT. Translated: CASSEGVLAVITDTQYF. The genes are TRBV6-1 and TRBJ2-3; 7 bases match TRBD2. The CDR3 consists of 17 residues. CDR1 MNHNS and CDR2 SASEGT come from the germline V gene. Trimming removed 1 base from V and 3 bases from J; junction bases left unmatched: 10.

V gene TRBV5-5 combines with J gene TRBJ2-2, with TRBD1 matching 9 bases. Germline lookup yields CDR1 SGHKS and CDR2 YYEKEE (reference sequence). The CDR3 consists of 15 residues. V shed 2 bases, J shed 5 bases, and the junction held 4 bases outside the gene matches. The CDR3 nucleotides read TGTGCCAGCAGCTTTGGGGACAGGGATACCGGGGAGCTGTTTTTT. It specifies CASSFGDRDTGELFF.

V and J are TRBV11-3 and TRBJ2-1; TRBD2 aligns across 8 bases. V shed 4 bases, J shed 9 bases, and the junction held 5 bases outside the gene matches. The CDR3 totals 13 residues. Germline values: CDR1 SGHNT, CDR2 YENEEA. CDR3 in amino acids: CASSSSTSAEQFF. In DNA form, the CDR3 reads TGTGCCAGCAGCTCCTCGACTAGCGCTGAGCAGTTCTTC.

V gene TRBV6-6 combines with J gene TRBJ2-7; 9 bases fit TRBD1. Germline CDR1 MNHNY, CDR2 SVGAGI (reference sequence). V gave up 6 bases and J gave up 2 bases; unmatched junction bases: 8. CDR3 length: 15 residues. As DNA, the CDR3 is TGTGCCAGCAGCTCCGGGACAGGGACAACCTACGAGCAGTACTTC. This encodes CASSSGTGTTYEQYF.

This rearrangement joins TRBV19 to TRBJ2-1, with D possibly TRBD2 on 5 matching bases. The V gene's germline CDR1 is LNHDA and CDR2 SQIVND (reference sequence). CDR3 length: 16 amino acids. V lost 3 bases and J lost 9, with 21 bases in between. Here the CDR3 reads CASSMGAGPRVGEQFF. The CDR3 DNA reads TGTGCCAGTAGTATGGGCGCGGGTCCTAGGGTTGGTGAGCAGTTCTTC.

The rearrangement links TRBV6-1 to TRBJ2-7; 8 bases fit TRBD1. Per the germline V gene, CDR1 is MNHNS and CDR2 is SASEGT. CDR3 length equals 14 residues. V shed 6 bases, J shed 2 bases, and the junction held 6 bases outside the gene matches. This CDR3 reads CASRDQGAPYEQYF. DNA of the CDR3: TGTGCCAGCAGGGACCAGGGGGCGCCCTACGAGCAGTACTTC.

In the case of this clone: The identical CDR3 is also encoded by other nucleotide sequences in the sample. The gene calls are TRBV5-8 and TRBJ2-7; 10 bases line up with TRBD2. V shed 1 base, J shed 6 bases, and the junction held 4 bases outside the gene matches. Germline V lookup: CDR1 SGHTS, CDR2 YDEGEE. CDR3 size: 14 residues. CDR3 protein: CASSLLLAGREQYF. The CDR3 bases are TGTGCCAGCAGCTTGTTACTAGCGGGGCGCGAGCAGTACTTC.